Reported below is one T cell receptor (beta chain). Antigen unknown. Method: immunoSEQ multiplex PCR; TCRdb's copy keeps in-frame clones and lacks some. The sample holds 34,000 or so clones, about 94% seen once. These data come from a study of circulating and synovial CD4+ cells in juvenile arthritis. The length of the CDR3 is 13 residues. Per germline, CDR1 SQVTM and CDR2 ANQGSEA. The germline V and J ends were trimmed by 7 bases and 4 bases, with 14 bases remaining between them. Study-wide findings and caveats: CPL versus bulk CD4 samples: T cell genome counts differed by at least an order of magnitude.

Sequenced input: CD4+ T cells from blood. V gene TRBV29-1 combines with J gene TRBJ2-4; a possible D gene is TRBD2 (7 bases). The sequence was obtained from a human donor with juvenile idiopathic arthritis. CDR3 coding DNA: TGCAGCGCCTGGGGGGGCAGAAAAAACATTCAGTACTTC. It translates to CSAWGGRKNIQYF.